The 24 T cell receptor beta chains below come from one sample, sequenced in a study of blood T cell repertoires in COVID-19. The assay was immunoSEQ multiplex PCR, and TCRdb's table has in-frame clones only and misses some. The repertoire consists of approximately 230,000 clones, with roughly 87% occurring once and the leading ten covering roughly 6%. What was sequenced was PBMCs or T cells enriched from blood (not recorded which). All receptors come from a young woman with acute COVID-19.

This chain uses TRBV7-6 with TRBJ2-6; D possibly corresponds to TRBD1 (5 bases). Between the trimmed V and J ends, which lost 1 base and 1 base, there was a span of 11 bases. This CDR3 spans 17 amino acids. The germline V gene has CDR1 SGHVS and CDR2 FNYEAQ. CDR3 nucleotide sequence: TGTGCCAGCAGCTTAGAGGGTGGGGCGTCTGGGGCCAACGTCCTGACTTTC. Amino acids: CASSLEGGASGANVLTF.

The V call is TRBV10-3, the J call TRBJ2-7; 9 positions agree with TRBD1. The CDR3 is 15 amino acids. The germline V gene encodes CDR1 ENHRY and CDR2 SYGVKD. V lost 7 bases to trimming and J lost 0 bases; unmatched junction nucleotides: 7. CDR3 DNA sequence: TGTGCCATCACTAGGGACAGGGCCTCCTCCTACGAGCAGTACTTC. Translating gives CAITRDRASSYEQYF.

This clone was seen a few times. This chain uses TRBV28 with TRBJ2-7; 7 nucleotides align to TRBD2. CDR1 is MDHEN, CDR2 SYDVKM, per germline. Trimming at V came to 2 bases and at J to 5 bases, leaving 6 bases not matched to a gene. The CDR3 length is 14 residues. The CDR3 coding sequence is TGTGCCAGCAGTTTAATTGCGGGAGCGCACGAGCAGTACTTC. This encodes CASSLIAGAHEQYF.

The rearrangement uses TRBV19 and TRBJ1-5; 8 bases align to TRBD1. The length of the CDR3 is 15 residues. Per the germline V gene, CDR1 is LNHDA and CDR2 is SQIVND (reference sequence). The V gene end was trimmed by 10 bases and the J gene end by 2 bases; junction bases not matched to a gene: 10. CDR3 DNA: TGTGCCACTACCAGGGGGCCCGCCGGCAATCAGCCCCAGCATTTT. Residues: CATTRGPAGNQPQHF.

This chain connects TRBV21-1 to TRBJ1-1; TRBD1 is the table's D call, not checked against the DNA. TRBV21-1 is deemed a pseudogene. This CDR3 region has 15 residues. DNA for the CDR3: TGTGCCAGCAGCGATGAACAGCCCGCAAACACTGAAGCTTTCTTT. Translated: CASSDEQPANTEAFF.

This chain connects TRBV7-9 to TRBJ2-7, with D possibly being TRBD1 (7 bases). The germline V gene encodes CDR1 SEHNR and CDR2 FQNEAQ (reference sequence). This CDR3 is built from 18 residues. V was cut by 2 bases and J by 5 bases, with 25 bases left in between. The chain's CDR3 is CASSLSVLFAGGFDEQYF. The CDR3, as DNA: TGTGCCAGCAGCTTATCAGTCTTGTTCGCAGGGGGGTTCGACGAGCAGTACTTC.

The chain has TRBV2 and TRBJ1-2; D is possibly TRBD1 (5 bases). The CDR3 is made up of 11 amino acids. The V gene's germline CDR1 is SNHLY and CDR2 FYNNEI. The V gene lost 3 bases and the J gene lost 9 bases, with 8 bases spanning the gap. The CDR3 DNA reads as TGTGCCAGCAGTGAGGAGGGGAGCTACACCTTC. This encodes CASSEEGSYTF.

V and J are TRBV2 and TRBJ2-7, with D perhaps TRBD2 (6 bases). V was clipped by 8 bases and J by 6 bases, with 17 bases between them. Germline-derived CDR1 and CDR2 are SNHLY and FYNNEI. The CDR3 spans 13 residues. The CDR3 protein is CASHRDSFSEQYF. CDR3 coding DNA: TGTGCCAGCCATCGGGACTCTTTCTCCGAGCAGTACTTC.

This sequence joins TRBV7-9 and TRBJ1-4; the match to TRBD1 covers 7 bases. V shed 5 bases, J shed 6 bases, and the junction held 12 bases outside the gene matches. The germline V gene encodes CDR1 SEHNR and CDR2 FQNEAQ (reference sequence). The CDR3 is made up of 16 amino acids. The CDR3 region is CASSQSNRQGYEKLFF. The CDR3 nucleotides read TGTGCCAGCAGCCAATCAAACCGACAGGGTTATGAAAAACTGTTTTTT.

This chain connects TRBV14 to TRBJ1-2; 12 bases line up with TRBD1. The CDR3 has 17 residues. Germline values: CDR1 SGHDN, CDR2 FVKESK. V was clipped by 4 bases and J by 5 bases; unmatched bases: 11. This CDR3 is CASSRKLPGQGAYGYTF. The CDR3 bases are TGTGCCAGCAGCCGCAAGCTCCCGGGACAGGGGGCGTATGGCTACACCTTC.

V gene TRBV18 combines with J gene TRBJ1-5; 8 bases are a match to TRBD1. There are 15 residues in the CDR3. The J segment lost 6 bases and the V segment lost 1 base, leaving 5 bases of the junction unmatched. The germline V gene has CDR1 KGHSH and CDR2 LQKENI. CDR3 sequence: CASSPLGGQAQPQHF. Written as DNA, the CDR3 is TGTGCCAGCTCACCACTTGGGGGACAGGCTCAGCCCCAGCATTTT.

The rearrangement uses TRBV7-9 and TRBJ1-1, with D unresolved. The germline gives CDR1 SEHNR, CDR2 FQNEAQ (reference sequence). Trimming shortened V by 4 bases and J by 0 bases, and 12 bases separated the two germline ends. This CDR3 has 15 residues. DNA for the CDR3: TGTGCCAGCAGCTCAAATAGAAGAGTGAACACTGAAGCTTTCTTT. Its translation is CASSSNRRVNTEAFF.

CDR3 in DNA: TGTGCCAGCAGTGAAGCGCGGGGGAATGAGCAGTTCTTC. Translated, it gives CASSEARGNEQFF. The rearrangement links TRBV2 to TRBJ2-1; 7 bases line up with TRBD2. Germline assignment: CDR1 SNHLY and CDR2 FYNNEI. The CDR3 length is 13 residues. Trimming removed 0 bases from V and 7 bases from J; junction bases left unmatched: 0.

The chain carries TRBV2 and TRBJ1-4; D might be TRBD1 (5 bases). Germline V lookup: CDR1 SNHLY, CDR2 FYNNEI. With 7 bases removed from V and 8 bases from J, the gap between germline ends came to 11 bases. CDR3 length equals 12 residues. CDR3 loop: CASNGGREKLFF. The DNA of the CDR3 is TGTGCCAGCAACGGGGGAAGGGAAAAACTGTTTTTT.

The V gene is TRBV5-8, the J gene TRBJ2-3; 7 nucleotides align to TRBD1. CDR3 length: 15 residues. The trim removed 4 bases at V and 1 base at J, leaving 6 bases unmatched. The germline gives CDR1 SGHTS, CDR2 YDEGEE. In DNA, the CDR3 is TGTGCCAGCAGCACAGGGGTCAGGGGCACAGATACGCAGTATTTT. Protein product: CASSTGVRGTDTQYF.

The chain links TRBV6-6 to TRBJ1-3; 7 nucleotides line up with TRBD1. The germline V gene encodes CDR1 MNHNY and CDR2 SVGAGI (reference sequence). V dropped 5 bases and J dropped 0; count of bases not matched to a gene: 10. The CDR3 spans 17 residues. CDR3 coding DNA: TGTGCCAGCAGTCAGACAGGGTTGGTTCCCTCTGGAAACACCATATATTTT. Translating it yields CASSQTGLVPSGNTIYF.

The gene calls are TRBV12-3 or TRBV12-4 and TRBJ2-3; a weak D match, TRBD1 (6 bases). V dropped 3 bases and J dropped 8 bases, with 9 bases sitting between them. CDR3 length equals 12 residues. The CDR3 nucleotides are TGTGCCAGCAGTTTCCCCAGGGGTACGCAGTATTTT. This encodes CASSFPRGTQYF.

This sequence joins TRBV5-5 and TRBJ2-1; D is unresolved. V gave up 6 bases and J gave up 10 bases, with 14 bases separating them. CDR3 length: 12 amino acids. Per the germline V gene, CDR1 is SGHKS and CDR2 is YYEKEE (reference sequence). Here the CDR3 DNA reads TGTGCCAGCACTATTACAGTGACGGAGCAGTTCTTC. Amino acids: CASTITVTEQFF. Based on the CDR3 plus reference TRBV5-5 and TRBJ2-1, the full variable domain is DAGVTQSPTHLIKTRGQQVTLRCSPISGHKSVSWYQQVLGQGPQFIFQYYEKEERGRGNFPDRFSARQFPNYSSELNVNALLLGDSALYLCASTITVTEQFFGPGTRLTVL.

The genes are TRBV7-9 and TRBJ1-1; 7 bases align to TRBD1. CDR3 length: 17 amino acids. The V segment lost 7 bases and the J segment 2 bases; nucleotides outside the gene matches: 16. Germline loops: CDR1 SEHNR, CDR2 FQNEAQ (reference sequence). CDR3 protein: CASKLLGTALINTEAFF. CDR3 sequence (DNA): TGTGCCAGCAAACTACTAGGGACAGCCTTAATTAACACTGAAGCTTTCTTT.

The rearrangement links TRBV4-3 to TRBJ1-1; no firm D call. V lost 0 bases, J lost 4 bases, and 6 bases lay in between. The CDR3 spans 13 residues. Germline V lookup: CDR1 LGHNA, CDR2 YSLEER. The CDR3 is CASSQDAGTEAFF. In DNA, the CDR3 is TGCGCCAGCAGCCAAGATGCGGGCACTGAAGCTTTCTTT.

V is TRBV28 and J is TRBJ2-3, with 8 bases identical to TRBD1. V was clipped by 3 bases and J by 5 bases; unmatched bases: 10. CDR1 and CDR2 (germline): MDHEN, SYDVKM. The CDR3 is 16 amino acids. CDR3 amino acids: CASSFFLDRAEDTQYF. The CDR3 nucleotides read TGTGCCAGCAGTTTCTTTTTGGACAGGGCCGAAGATACGCAGTATTTT.

This chain uses TRBV11-2 with TRBJ2-3; D is uncertain. V was shortened by 6 bases and J by 4 bases, with 8 bases between the two germline ends. The V gene's germline CDR1 is SGHAT and CDR2 FQNNGV. The CDR3 is 12 amino acids. CDR3 coding DNA: TGTGCCAGCAGTTCCAGCGCAGATACGCAGTATTTT. Its protein product is CASSSSADTQYF. The complete variable domain, with remaining parts taken from reference TRBV11-2 and TRBJ2-3, reads EAGVAQSPRYKIIEKRQSVAFWCNPISGHATLYWYQQILGQGPKLLIQFQNNGVVDDSQLPKDRFSAERLKGVDSTLKIQPAKLEDSAVYLCASSSSADTQYFGPGTRLTVL.

The chain has TRBV25-1 and TRBJ1-2; a weak D match, TRBD1 (5 bases). CDR3 length: 14 residues. Trimming stripped 1 base from V and 1 base from J, with 7 bases between. CDR1 and CDR2 (germline): MGHDK, SYGVNS. The CDR3 sequence: CASSELQVNYGYTF. The CDR3 bases are TGTGCCAGCAGTGAATTACAGGTTAACTATGGCTACACCTTC.

A word on this clone: At the DNA level, this CDR3 is encoded by other sequences in the same sample as well. V and J are TRBV7-9 and TRBJ2-3; perhaps TRBD2 as D (6 bases). The germline gives CDR1 SEHNR, CDR2 FQNEAQ (reference sequence). This CDR3 is built from 15 residues. Trimming removed 0 bases at V and 0 bases at J, with 7 bases between. CDR3: CASSLASGSTDTQYF. The CDR3 DNA reads as TGTGCCAGCAGCTTAGCCAGCGGGAGCACAGATACGCAGTATTTT.